This T cell receptor beta chain stems from a study of T cell repertoires in cytomegalovirus infection. Study information: Matching HLA type, along with CMV infection, was indicated by public TCR beta signatures. Study-wide points: The study found HLA-C-restricted CMV-specific TCR beta clonotypes dominating the ex vivo response. Of the TCR beta families, the public ones yielded a cumulative frequency that identified carriers of CMV plus the relevant HLA.

TCRdb recomputed calls from the reads with MiXCR, one row per CDR3 protein. Of approximately 170,000 distinct CDR3 sequences listed, roughly a sixth are singletons. This clonotype has a handful of counts. What it binds is unknown. The germline V and J ends were trimmed by 3 bases and 0 bases, with 13 bases remaining between them. There are 16 residues in the CDR3. Germline V gene data show CDR1 as SGDLS and CDR2 as YYNGEE. The sequenced sample consisted of CD8+ T cells from PBMCs. The chain couples TRBV9 to TRBJ2-1, with D perhaps matching TRBD1 (6 bases). The sequence was collected from a human donor in good health (CMV status not recorded). Some clones in this sample may be carry-over from other donors' samples. The CDR3 loop reads CASSGTGTHSYNEQFF. In nucleotides, the CDR3 is TGTGCCAGCAGCGGAACCGGGACACACTCCTACAATGAGCAGTTCTTC.